This TCR beta chain emerged from a study of T-cell memory formation after mild COVID-19. Overall study context: Clusters of TCRs were largely donor specific. Study-wide findings and caveats: Clones contracting day 15 to 85 were balanced CD4/CD8; later expanders leaned CD4+. Cross-reactive memory apparently joined, as some responding clones appeared in pre-infection memory.

V was cut by 2 bases and J by 2 bases, with 6 bases left in between. The CDR3 runs to 14 residues. Germline CDR1 SGHTA, CDR2 FQGTGA. This clonotype was seen repeatedly, ten times or more. Its antigen remains unknown. After 5'RACE with constant-segment primers, TCR alpha and TCR beta cDNA libraries carrying sample barcodes and UMIs were obtained. Using its own MiXCR run on the 5' RACE reads, TCRdb lists one record per CDR3 protein. The profile covers roughly 510,000 distinct CDR3 sequences, with roughly a sixth appearing a single time and about 8.6% taken by the ten largest. The sequence derives from an adult woman who had mild COVID-19 (a few samples of this study predate the infection). Cell type and time point are not known. The sequenced sample consisted of PBMCs or a T cell subset sorted from them (not recorded which). V and J are TRBV7-3 and TRBJ2-2, with D unclear. CDR3 bases: TGTGCCAGCAGCTTATCGGGTAACACCGGGGAGCTGTTTTTT. Amino acids: CASSLSGNTGELFF.